Listed below are T cell receptor beta chains from one sample, sequenced in a study of T cells in Graves' hyperthyroidism and ophthalmopathy. TCRdb ran MiXCR on the multiplex PCR reads and lists one entry per CDR3 protein. The data hold roughly 240,000 distinct CDR3 sequences, with roughly 15% observed a single time. Material: blood. Source of these receptors: a woman aged 18-29 years with Graves' ophthalmopathy. CDR3s include the opening cysteine and the closing phenylalanine or tryptophan. Each record gives: V gene, clone size, J gene, D gene, CDR3 DNA, CDR3 protein. A D gene is named only where the DNA matches it firmly. A clone size is listed for some rows: how often the clone was seen (once, few, many), or a class if it is expanded.

v_call: TRBV6-2/TRBV6-3; clone_size: .; j_call: TRBJ2-1; d_call: TRBD2; cdr3_nt: TGTGCCAGCAGCCAAGGACTAGCGGGGGGACCCTTGGGGAATGAGCAGTTCTTC; cdr3_aa: CASSQGLAGGPLGNEQFF
v_call: TRBV20-1; clone_size: many; j_call: TRBJ2-1; d_call: .; cdr3_nt: TGCAGTGCTAGAGGGCGATTCGGTAGGAATAATGAGCAGTTCTTC; cdr3_aa: CSARGRFGRNNEQFF
v_call: TRBV19; clone_size: few; j_call: TRBJ2-5; d_call: .; cdr3_nt: TGTGCCAGTACGACAGGCGAAGAGACCCAGTACTTC; cdr3_aa: CASTTGEETQYF
v_call: TRBV6-5; clone_size: many; j_call: TRBJ2-7; d_call: .; cdr3_nt: TGTGCCAGCAGTTACTCGATTCCACAGTACGAGGCCTACGAGCAGTACTTC; cdr3_aa: CASSYSIPQYEAYEQYF
v_call: TRBV28; clone_size: many; j_call: TRBJ1-1; d_call: .; cdr3_nt: TGTGCCAGCAGTTTAGACGGGACTGAAGCTTTCTTT; cdr3_aa: CASSLDGTEAFF
v_call: TRBV30; clone_size: many; j_call: TRBJ1-5; d_call: .; cdr3_nt: TGTGCCTGGAGTAGGGTGCACCAGAATCAGCCCCAGCATTTT; cdr3_aa: CAWSRVHQNQPQHF
v_call: TRBV5-6; clone_size: many; j_call: TRBJ1-1; d_call: .; cdr3_nt: TGTGCCAGCAGCTTGGCCCGGGCGGCCGGGTGGGGCACTGAAGCTTTCTTT; cdr3_aa: CASSLARAAGWGTEAFF
v_call: TRBV28; clone_size: many; j_call: TRBJ1-1; d_call: TRBD1; cdr3_nt: TGTGCCAGCAGGAGACAGGGAAGGCCTGAAGCTTTCTTT; cdr3_aa: CASRRQGRPEAFF
v_call: TRBV6-2/TRBV6-3; clone_size: many; j_call: TRBJ2-2; d_call: TRBD1; cdr3_nt: TGTGCCAGCATCGACAGGGCTAAAGGCACCGGGGAGCTGTTTTTT; cdr3_aa: CASIDRAKGTGELFF
v_call: TRBV18; clone_size: many; j_call: TRBJ2-5; d_call: .; cdr3_nt: TGTGCCAGCTCACCAAACCAGCGTAGGGAGACCCAGTACTTC; cdr3_aa: CASSPNQRRETQYF
v_call: TRBV19; clone_size: .; j_call: TRBJ1-5; d_call: .; cdr3_nt: TGTGCCACACGATATGACAGTAGCAATCAGCCCCAGCATTTT; cdr3_aa: CATRYDSSNQPQHF
v_call: TRBV30; clone_size: many; j_call: TRBJ1-2; d_call: TRBD1; cdr3_nt: TGTGCCTGGACCCAATCCGGGACAGGGACGATAATCTATGGCTACACCTTC; cdr3_aa: CAWTQSGTGTIIYGYTF
v_call: TRBV12-3/TRBV12-4; clone_size: many; j_call: TRBJ2-3; d_call: .; cdr3_nt: TGTGCCAGCAGTTCTACGAGCACAGATACGCAGTATTTT; cdr3_aa: CASSSTSTDTQYF
v_call: TRBV18; clone_size: many; j_call: TRBJ1-1; d_call: TRBD1; cdr3_nt: TGTGCCAGCTCACCAGACAGGGCCCACACTGAAGCTTTCTTT; cdr3_aa: CASSPDRAHTEAFF
v_call: TRBV30; clone_size: many; j_call: TRBJ2-7; d_call: TRBD1; cdr3_nt: TGTGCCTGGAGTGTAGGCCGACAGGGCCTCGAGCAGTACTTC; cdr3_aa: CAWSVGRQGLEQYF
v_call: TRBV25-1; clone_size: .; j_call: TRBJ1-1; d_call: TRBD1; cdr3_nt: TGTGCCAGCCTCCCTTGGACGGACCAGGGGGTCGAAGCTTTCTTT; cdr3_aa: CASLPWTDQGVEAFF
v_call: TRBV28; clone_size: many; j_call: TRBJ1-4; d_call: TRBD1; cdr3_nt: TGTGCCAGCAGTTTAATTCCGGGACAGGGAGGTGAAAAACTGTTTTTT; cdr3_aa: CASSLIPGQGGEKLFF
v_call: TRBV7-3; clone_size: many; j_call: TRBJ2-3; d_call: .; cdr3_nt: TGTGCCAGCAGCTTCGGTGGGGGGGCAATGGATACGCAGTATTTT; cdr3_aa: CASSFGGGAMDTQYF
v_call: TRBV6-6; clone_size: .; j_call: TRBJ2-5; d_call: .; cdr3_nt: TGTGCCAGCAGTTACTCCGGACAGGGCGGGAGCTGGGAGACCCAGTACTTC; cdr3_aa: CASSYSGQGGSWETQYF
v_call: TRBV7-3; clone_size: .; j_call: TRBJ2-3; d_call: TRBD2; cdr3_nt: TGTGCCAGCAGCCCGTCTAGCGGGATGGTCACAGATACGCAGTATTTT; cdr3_aa: CASSPSSGMVTDTQYF
v_call: TRBV3-1; clone_size: many; j_call: TRBJ2-5; d_call: TRBD2; cdr3_nt: TGTGCCAGCAGCCAACCCCTTTGGCGCGGGGGGAACCAAGAGACCCAGTACTTC; cdr3_aa: CASSQPLWRGGNQETQYF
v_call: TRBV4-1; clone_size: many; j_call: TRBJ2-1; d_call: .; cdr3_nt: TGCGCCAGCAGCCATATGAGTGAGCAGTTCTTC; cdr3_aa: CASSHMSEQFF
v_call: TRBV5-4; clone_size: many; j_call: TRBJ2-1; d_call: TRBD2; cdr3_nt: TGTGCCAGCAGCTTGGGTTCCCTAGTGGCGGGAGCCCGCGAGCAGTTCTTC; cdr3_aa: CASSLGSLVAGAREQFF
v_call: TRBV30; clone_size: many; j_call: TRBJ1-6; d_call: TRBD1; cdr3_nt: TGTGCCTGGAAAGGACAGGGGAATTCACCCCTCCACTTT; cdr3_aa: CAWKGQGNSPLHF
v_call: TRBV6-1; clone_size: many; j_call: TRBJ1-3; d_call: .; cdr3_nt: TGTGCCAGCAGTGAAGGACCGACCGCTGGAAACACCATATATTTT; cdr3_aa: CASSEGPTAGNTIYF
v_call: TRBV15; clone_size: many; j_call: TRBJ1-5; d_call: .; cdr3_nt: TGTGCCACCAGGGGGGAGGGAAACCAGCCCCAGCATTTT; cdr3_aa: CATRGEGNQPQHF
v_call: TRBV13; clone_size: many; j_call: TRBJ1-3; d_call: TRBD1; cdr3_nt: TGTGCCAGCACCCCCTCGACAGGGAGTCCTGGAAACACCATATATTTT; cdr3_aa: CASTPSTGSPGNTIYF
v_call: TRBV27; clone_size: many; j_call: TRBJ2-7; d_call: .; cdr3_nt: TGTGCCAGCAGCCCCCGACAAGGTGGCACCTACGAGCAGTACTTC; cdr3_aa: CASSPRQGGTYEQYF
v_call: TRBV20-1; clone_size: few; j_call: TRBJ2-1; d_call: .; cdr3_nt: TGCAGTGCTAGAGGATACAATGAGCAGTTCTTC; cdr3_aa: CSARGYNEQFF
v_call: TRBV11-2; clone_size: many; j_call: TRBJ2-3; d_call: .; cdr3_nt: TGTGCCAGCAGCTTTAACTTGGATACGCAGTATTTT; cdr3_aa: CASSFNLDTQYF
v_call: TRBV28; clone_size: many; j_call: TRBJ2-7; d_call: .; cdr3_nt: TGTGCCAGCAGTTTGGGACACATACTCTCCTACGAGCAGTACTTC; cdr3_aa: CASSLGHILSYEQYF
v_call: TRBV6-2/TRBV6-3; clone_size: .; j_call: TRBJ2-7; d_call: TRBD2; cdr3_nt: TGTGCCGCAAGTACTAGCGGGAGGGCTTCCGAGCAGTACTTC; cdr3_aa: CAASTSGRASEQYF
v_call: TRBV15; clone_size: many; j_call: TRBJ1-1; d_call: .; cdr3_nt: TGTGCCACCTCCCCCTGGGCGGACATGAACACTGAAGCTTTCTTT; cdr3_aa: CATSPWADMNTEAFF
v_call: TRBV28; clone_size: many; j_call: TRBJ1-2; d_call: TRBD1; cdr3_nt: TGTGCCAGCAGTTTAAGGGACAGCGTCTTTTCGTATGGCTACACCTTC; cdr3_aa: CASSLRDSVFSYGYTF
v_call: TRBV18; clone_size: many; j_call: TRBJ1-6; d_call: .; cdr3_nt: TGTGCCAGCTCGGCAGGGATGAATTCACCCCTCCACTTT; cdr3_aa: CASSAGMNSPLHF